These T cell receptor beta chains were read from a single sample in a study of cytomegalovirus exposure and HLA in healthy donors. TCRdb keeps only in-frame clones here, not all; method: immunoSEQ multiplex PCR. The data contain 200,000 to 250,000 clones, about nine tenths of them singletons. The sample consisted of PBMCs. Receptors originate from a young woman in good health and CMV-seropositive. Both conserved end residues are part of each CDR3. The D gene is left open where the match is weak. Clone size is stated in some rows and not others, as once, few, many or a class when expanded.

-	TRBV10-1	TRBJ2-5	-	TGCGCCAGCAGTGAGTCGAGCTTGAGAGGGTTCGAGACCCAGTACTTC	CASSESSLRGFETQYF
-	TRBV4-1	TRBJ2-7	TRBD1	TGCGCCAGCAGCCAAGACCCCGGGACAGGCTCCTACGAGCAGTACTTC	CASSQDPGTGSYEQYF
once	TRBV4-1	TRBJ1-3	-	TGCGCCAGCAGCCAAGGAGCTGGAAACACCATATATTTT	CASSQGAGNTIYF
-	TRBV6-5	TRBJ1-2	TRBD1	TGTGCCAGCACCTTGGGGGGACAGGGTTATGGCTACACCTTC	CASTLGGQGYGYTF
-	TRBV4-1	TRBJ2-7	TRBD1	TGCGCCAGCAGCCAAGAGGCAGGGGGCTTGACCTACGAGCAGTACTTC	CASSQEAGGLTYEQYF
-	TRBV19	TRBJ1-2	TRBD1	TGTGCCAGTAGTATAATTCCGGGACAGGGAGAAACCTTC	CASSIIPGQGETF
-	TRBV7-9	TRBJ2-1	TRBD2	TGTGCCAGCCAAGCTAGCGGGAACTACAATGAGCAGTTCTTC	CASQASGNYNEQFF
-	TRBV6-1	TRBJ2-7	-	TGTGCCAGCAGAATCCCACAGGACTACGAGCAGTACTTC	CASRIPQDYEQYF
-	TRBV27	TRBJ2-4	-	TGTGCCAGCAGTTCCGGGAGACGGGACATTCAGTACTTC	CASSSGRRDIQYF
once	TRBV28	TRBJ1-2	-	TGTGCCAGCAGTTTAGCCCAGGCTAACTATGGCTACACCTTC	CASSLAQANYGYTF
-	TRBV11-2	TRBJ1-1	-	TGTGCCAGCAGCCAATGGACAGCTATGAACACTGAAGCTTTCTTT	CASSQWTAMNTEAFF
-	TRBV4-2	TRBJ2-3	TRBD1	TGTGCCAGCAGCCAAGAGGAAGGACAGGGGTCAGATACGCAGTATTTT	CASSQEEGQGSDTQYF
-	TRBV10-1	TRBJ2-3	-	TGCGCCAGCAGTGAGGGGAGATCTACAGATACGCAGTATTTT	CASSEGRSTDTQYF
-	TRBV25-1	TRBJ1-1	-	TGTGCCAGCAGTGAATATCAGCGAGCTTTCTTT	CASSEYQRAFF
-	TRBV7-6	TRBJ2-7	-	TGTGCCAGCAGCTTAGTACAGTCCCATGGGGAGCAGTACTTC	CASSLVQSHGEQYF
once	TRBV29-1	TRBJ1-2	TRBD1	TGCAGCGTTGAAGTGGGGACAGGTCCCTATGGCTACACCTTC	CSVEVGTGPYGYTF
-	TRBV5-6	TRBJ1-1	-	TGTGCCAGCACCTCATCCGGGCGGGATGTTAACACTGAAGCTTTCTTT	CASTSSGRDVNTEAFF
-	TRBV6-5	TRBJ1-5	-	TGTGCCAGCAGTTACTCGAGCGGCAACCAAGGGCCCCAGCATTTT	CASSYSSGNQGPQHF
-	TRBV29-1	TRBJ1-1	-	TGCAGCGTCGCTACAGGGAGCGGAACTGAAGCTTTCTTT	CSVATGSGTEAFF
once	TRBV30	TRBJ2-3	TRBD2	TGTGCCTGGATCGGGGGGGCGGCGGGACAGTATTTT	CAWIGGAAGQYF
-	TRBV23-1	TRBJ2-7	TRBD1	TGCGCCAGCGGTCACCCCGGGACAGGGGGGTCCTACGAGCAGTACTTC	CASGHPGTGGSYEQYF
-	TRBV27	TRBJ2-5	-	TGTGCCAGCAGTTTATCTGAGCGCCGAGGGCAAGAGACCCAGTACTTC	CASSLSERRGQETQYF
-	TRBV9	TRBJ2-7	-	TGTGCCAGCAGCGTAGGGAGCAGGGGAGGGACCTACGAGCAGTACTTC	CASSVGSRGGTYEQYF
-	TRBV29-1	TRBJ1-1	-	TGCAGCGTTTTCGAGGTGACCAAGAACACTGAAGCTTTCTTT	CSVFEVTKNTEAFF
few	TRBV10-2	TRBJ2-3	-	TGCGCCAGCGACACCGGGACTCCCGCCCCCAATACGCAGTATTTT	CASDTGTPAPNTQYF
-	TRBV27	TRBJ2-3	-	TGTGCCAGCAGTTTGTCAACGGCGGAGGATACGCAGTATTTT	CASSLSTAEDTQYF
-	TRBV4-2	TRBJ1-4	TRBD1	TGTGCCAGCAGCCACTTAACCCGGGACAGGGGTTCGGAAAAACTGTTTTTT	CASSHLTRDRGSEKLFF
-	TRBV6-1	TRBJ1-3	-	TGTGCCAGCAGCCTCCGGGGCTCTGGAAACACCATATATTTT	CASSLRGSGNTIYF
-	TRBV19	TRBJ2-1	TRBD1	TGTGCCAGTAGTATGCTAGGACAGGGGATGACCAATGAGCAGTTCTTC	CASSMLGQGMTNEQFF
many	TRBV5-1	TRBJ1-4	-	TGCGCCAGCAGCTTGGGACAGTTTAATGAAAAACTGTTTTTT	CASSLGQFNEKLFF
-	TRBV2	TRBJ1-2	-	TGTGCCAGCACCCGACAGGCTAACTATGGCTACACCTTC	CASTRQANYGYTF
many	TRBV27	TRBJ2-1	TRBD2	TGTGCCAGCAGTTCTAGCGGGATCTCCTACAATGAGCAGTTCTTC	CASSSSGISYNEQFF
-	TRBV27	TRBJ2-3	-	TGTGCCAGCAGTTTATCGGAGGTTTCTGGGGATACGCAGTATTTT	CASSLSEVSGDTQYF
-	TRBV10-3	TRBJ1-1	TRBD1	TGTGCCATCAGGGGGGGACACAGGGGTGCAAGCGGCACTGAAGCTTTCTTT	CAIRGGHRGASGTEAFF
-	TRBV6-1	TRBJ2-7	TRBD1	TGTGCCAGCAGCGCGACAGGGGACTACGAGCAGTACTTC	CASSATGDYEQYF
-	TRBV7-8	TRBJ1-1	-	TGTGCCAGCAGCTCTCTCACAGGGAGAACTGAAGCTTTCTTT	CASSSLTGRTEAFF
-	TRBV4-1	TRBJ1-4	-	TGCGCCAGCAGCCAAGAAGGGGAAAATGAAAAACTGTTTTTT	CASSQEGENEKLFF
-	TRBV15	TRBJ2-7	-	TGTGCCACCAGCAGAGCGGCTAGCGCGTCCTACGAGCAGTACTTC	CATSRAASASYEQYF
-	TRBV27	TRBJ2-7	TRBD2	TGTGCCAGCAGTTTCTCTAGCGGGAGCAACTACGAGCAGTACTTC	CASSFSSGSNYEQYF
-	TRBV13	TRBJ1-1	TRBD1	TGTGCCAGCCGCCCTGGACAGGAGAACACTGAAGCTTTCTTT	CASRPGQENTEAFF
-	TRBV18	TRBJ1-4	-	TGTGCCAGCTCATCAGGGGTGGACGAAAAACTGTTTTTT	CASSSGVDEKLFF
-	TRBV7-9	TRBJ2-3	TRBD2	TGTGCCAGCAGCCCCATTATGGGGGAGGGACTAGCGGATACGCAGTATTTT	CASSPIMGEGLADTQYF
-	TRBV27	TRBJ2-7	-	TGTGCCACCGGAGGTGTGGGGGCCTGGGAGCAGTACTTC	CATGGVGAWEQYF
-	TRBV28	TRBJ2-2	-	TGTGCCAGCACCCCGGGGGGGCAGGGGGGCACCCGGGAGCTGTTTTTT	CASTPGGQGGTRELFF
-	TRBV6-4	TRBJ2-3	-	TGTGCCAGCAGTATTCGGACAGGCACAGATACGCAGTATTTT	CASSIRTGTDTQYF
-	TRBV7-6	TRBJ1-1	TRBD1	TGTGCCAGCAGCGCCCTCACAGGGGCCGGGAGCACTGAAGCTTTCTTT	CASSALTGAGSTEAFF
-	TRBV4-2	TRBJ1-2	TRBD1	TGTGCCAGCAGCCCTGACCGGACAGGCAGGGTCATCTATGGCTACACCTTC	CASSPDRTGRVIYGYTF
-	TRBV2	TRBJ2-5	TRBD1	TGTGCCAGCAGGGGGGACAGCCCTCAAGAGACCCAGTACTTC	CASRGDSPQETQYF
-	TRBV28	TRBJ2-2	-	TGTGCCAGCAGCTCAGACCTTACAGGTACCGGGGAGCTGTTTTTT	CASSSDLTGTGELFF
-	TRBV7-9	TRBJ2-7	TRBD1	TGTGCCAGCAGCAACCTACGCTCAGGGGGCCACGAGCAGTACTTC	CASSNLRSGGHEQYF
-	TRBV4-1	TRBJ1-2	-	TGCGCCAGCAGCCTCCTTGTTGAAAAGACAGAGAACTATGGCTACACCTTC	CASSLLVEKTENYGYTF
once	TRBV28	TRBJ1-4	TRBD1	TGTGCCAGCAGTTTATACACAGGGGGCACTAATGAAAAACTGTTTTTT	CASSLYTGGTNEKLFF
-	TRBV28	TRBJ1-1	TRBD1	TGTGCCAGCAGCACACGGGGACAGGAGACGACTGAAGCTTTCTTT	CASSTRGQETTEAFF
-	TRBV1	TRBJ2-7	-	TGCACCAGCAGCCGTAGCGGGAACTACGAGCAGTACTTC	CTSSRSGNYEQYF
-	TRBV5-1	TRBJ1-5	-	TGCGCCAGCAGCTTGGATGGCAGGGGCCCGAATCAGCCCCAGCATTTT	CASSLDGRGPNQPQHF
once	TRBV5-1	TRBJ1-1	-	TGCGCCAGCAGTCCGCCTACAGGGAATGAACTGAATTATCGCCCTGAATTTTTGGACACTGAAGCTTTCTTT	CASSPPTGNELNYRPEFLDTEAFF
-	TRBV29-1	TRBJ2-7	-	TGCAGCGTCGCCCTGGACAGCGGCGAGCAGTACTTC	CSVALDSGEQYF
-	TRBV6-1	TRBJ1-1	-	TGTGCCAGCTTACACAGGGAAACAACCACTGAAGCTTTCTTT	CASLHRETTTEAFF
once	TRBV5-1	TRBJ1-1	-	TGCGCCAGCAGCTTCATGGGGCCAGAAGTTACAACGAATGGTAACACTGAAGCTTTCTTT	CASSFMGPEVTTNGNTEAFF